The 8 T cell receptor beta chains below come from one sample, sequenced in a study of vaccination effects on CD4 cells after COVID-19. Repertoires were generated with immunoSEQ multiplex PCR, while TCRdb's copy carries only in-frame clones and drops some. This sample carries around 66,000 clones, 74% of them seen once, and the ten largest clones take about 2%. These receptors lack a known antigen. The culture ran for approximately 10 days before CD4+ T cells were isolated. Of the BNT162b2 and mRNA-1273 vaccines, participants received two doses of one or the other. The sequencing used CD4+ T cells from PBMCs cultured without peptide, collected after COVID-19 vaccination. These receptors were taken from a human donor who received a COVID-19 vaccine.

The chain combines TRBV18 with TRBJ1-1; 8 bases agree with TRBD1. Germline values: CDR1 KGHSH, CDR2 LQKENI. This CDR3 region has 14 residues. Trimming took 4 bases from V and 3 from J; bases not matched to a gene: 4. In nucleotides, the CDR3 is TGTGCCAGCTCACGGTCGACAGGGGACACTGAAGCTTTCTTT. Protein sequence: CASSRSTGDTEAFF.

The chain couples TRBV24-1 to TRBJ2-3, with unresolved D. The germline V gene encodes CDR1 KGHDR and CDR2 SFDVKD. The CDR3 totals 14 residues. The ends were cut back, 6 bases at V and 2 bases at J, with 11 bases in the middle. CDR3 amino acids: CATSSAILTDTQYF. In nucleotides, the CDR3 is TGTGCCACCAGTTCCGCGATTCTCACAGATACGCAGTATTTT.

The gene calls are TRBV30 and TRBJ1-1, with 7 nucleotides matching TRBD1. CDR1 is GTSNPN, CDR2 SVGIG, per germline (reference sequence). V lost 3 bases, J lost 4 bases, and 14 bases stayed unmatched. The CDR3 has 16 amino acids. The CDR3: CAWRHTLDRASTEAFF. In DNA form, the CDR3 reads TGTGCCTGGAGACACACGTTAGACAGGGCGTCCACTGAAGCTTTCTTT.

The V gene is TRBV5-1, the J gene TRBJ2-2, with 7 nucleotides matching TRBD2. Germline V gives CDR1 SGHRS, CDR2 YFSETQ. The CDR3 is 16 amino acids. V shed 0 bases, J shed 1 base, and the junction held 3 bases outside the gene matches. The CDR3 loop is CASSLGEGRNTGELFF. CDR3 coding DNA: TGCGCCAGCAGCTTGGGGGAGGGACGGAACACCGGGGAGCTGTTTTTT.

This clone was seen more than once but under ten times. The CDR3 sequence: CAWDRTGRKNTEAFF. The CDR3 DNA reads as TGTGCCTGGGACCGTACAGGGCGGAAGAACACTGAAGCTTTCTTT. The rearrangement joins TRBV30 to TRBJ1-1; D is perhaps TRBD1 (6 bases). V lost 5 bases, J lost 1 base, and 17 bases lay in between. The CDR3 length is 15 residues. In germline, CDR1 is GTSNPN, CDR2 SVGIG (reference sequence).

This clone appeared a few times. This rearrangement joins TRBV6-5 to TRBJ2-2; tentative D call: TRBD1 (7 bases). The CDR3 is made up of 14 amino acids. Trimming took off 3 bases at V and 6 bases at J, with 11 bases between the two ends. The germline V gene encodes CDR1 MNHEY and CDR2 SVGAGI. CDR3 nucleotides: TGTGCCAGCAGTTATGGCAGGGGGGCCGGGGAGCTGTTTTTT. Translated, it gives CASSYGRGAGELFF.

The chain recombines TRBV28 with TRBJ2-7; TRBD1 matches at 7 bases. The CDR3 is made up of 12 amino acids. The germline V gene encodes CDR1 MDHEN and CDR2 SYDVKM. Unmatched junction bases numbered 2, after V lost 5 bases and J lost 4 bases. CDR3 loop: CASSHRGYEQYV. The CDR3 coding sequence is TGTGCCAGCAGTCACAGGGGATACGAGCAGTACGTC.

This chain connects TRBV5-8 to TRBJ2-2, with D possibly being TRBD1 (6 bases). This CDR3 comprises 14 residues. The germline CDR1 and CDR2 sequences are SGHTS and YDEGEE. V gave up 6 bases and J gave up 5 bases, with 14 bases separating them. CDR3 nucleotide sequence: TGTGCCAGCAATGGGGCCAGGGGTACCGGGGAGCTGTTTTTT. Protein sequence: CASNGARGTGELFF. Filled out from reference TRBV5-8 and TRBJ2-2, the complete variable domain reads EAGVTQSPTHLIKTRGQQATLRCSPISGHTSVYWYQQALGLGLQFLLWYDEGEERNRGNFPPRFSGRQFPNYSSELNVNALELEDSALYLCASNGARGTGELFFGEGSRLTVL.